This T cell receptor beta chain stems from a study of T cells after posttransplantation cyclophosphamide. General observations from the study: Donor-recipient repertoire similarity was low at 1-2 months, rising over year one. Blood and skin or GI T cell repertoires showed limited TRB overlap. Recipient CMV seropositivity and CMV reactivation strongly tracked TRB clonality.

This table comes from immunoSEQ multiplex PCR, and its TCRdb copy is limited to in-frame clones, with some not included. This sample yields about 15,000 clones, of which around nine tenths are seen a single time; 0.45% to 0.65% belongs to the top ten. Cyclophosphamide on days +3 and +4 followed busulfan-fludarabine conditioning and a marrow graft. As concerns this clone: Its antigen is still unknown.

This CDR3 has 16 residues. The V gene's germline CDR1 is SQVTM and CDR2 ANQGSEA. V lost 8 bases, J lost 4 bases, and 15 bases stayed unmatched. The source was CD4+ T cells sorted from blood, collected after allogeneic stem cell transplant with posttransplant cyclophosphamide. The rearrangement joins TRBV29-1 to TRBJ1-1; 11 bases are shared with TRBD1. The source of this sequence is a male patient aged 60 to 75 who received an allogeneic stem cell transplant from a related donor and was CMV-positive. Some T cells may be supplied by the graft donor. This chain's CDR3 is CSSRFGQGAMGTEAFF. CDR3 DNA: TGCAGCTCCCGCTTTGGACAGGGGGCAATGGGCACTGAAGCTTTCTTT.